A single sample gave rise to the 25 T cell receptor beta chains below, sequenced in a study of T cells after yellow fever vaccination. TCRdb processed the 5' RACE reads anew with MiXCR; each CDR3 protein has one entry. Seen here are 250,000 to 300,000 distinct CDR3 sequences, over 4.5% observed once, and the top ten hold less than 3.5%. The specimen comprised CD4+ T cells sorted from PBMCs, sampled on the day of the yellow fever booster vaccination. These receptors originate from a man in his late teens or twenties who received the YFV17D yellow fever vaccine.

This chain connects TRBV20-1 to TRBJ2-3, with 9 nucleotides matching TRBD2. Germline CDR1 DFQATT, CDR2 SNEGSKA (reference sequence). The CDR3 runs 15 residues. J was trimmed by 2 bases and V by 6 bases; bases with no gene match: 9. CDR3 in amino acids: CSAHNLAGATDTQYF. The CDR3 DNA is TGCAGTGCGCATAACTTAGCGGGGGCCACAGATACGCAGTATTTT.

This clonotype came up many times. This sequence joins TRBV19 and TRBJ2-2; 9 bases agree with TRBD1. Germline CDR1 and CDR2: LNHDA and SQIVND (reference sequence). J lost 6 bases, V lost 6 bases, and 8 bases had no gene match. The CDR3 is 15 amino acids. CDR3 loop: CASRNRDRESGELFF. The CDR3 coding sequence is TGTGCCAGTAGGAACCGGGACAGGGAGTCCGGGGAGCTGTTTTTT.

This clonotype showed up just a few times. The V gene is TRBV5-1, the J gene TRBJ2-1; 16 bases match TRBD2. Trimming cost V 4 bases and J 10 bases; bases outside gene matches: 11. Germline V gene lookup returns CDR1 SGHRS and CDR2 YFSETQ. This CDR3 spans 17 amino acids. DNA for the CDR3: TGCGCCAGCAGCCACGGGACTAGCGGGGGGGGACCAAGCGAGCAGTTCTTC. It translates to CASSHGTSGGGPSEQFF.

This clonotype was counted at least ten times. The chain employs TRBV10-3 and TRBJ1-6, with a weak D call TRBD1 (5 bases). V was clipped by 1 base and J by 9 bases, with 13 bases between them. This CDR3 has 15 residues. Germline-derived CDR1 and CDR2 are ENHRY and SYGVKD. The CDR3 reads CAISELGVGSSPLHF. The DNA of the CDR3 is TGTGCCATCAGTGAGTTAGGGGTGGGGTCTTCACCCCTCCACTTT.

The V and J genes are TRBV7-3 and TRBJ2-4, with D possibly matching TRBD1 (6 bases). Trimming removed 6 bases at V and 0 bases at J, with 15 bases between. CDR3 length: 16 amino acids. Germline CDR1 reads SGHTA; CDR2 reads FQGTGA. CDR3 protein: CASSPTGSLAKNIQYF. DNA for the CDR3: TGTGCCAGCAGTCCGACAGGCTCCCTAGCCAAAAACATTCAGTACTTC.

This clonotype came up many times. The rearrangement uses TRBV12-3 or TRBV12-4 and TRBJ2-2; D may correspond to TRBD1 or TRBD2 (5 bases each). The CDR3 length is 15 residues. The ends were cut back, 5 bases at V and 3 bases at J, with 13 bases in the middle. The CDR3 nucleotides read TGTGCCAGCAGTGTCCGGGACCGAGACACCGGGGAGCTGTTTTTT. Translating gives CASSVRDRDTGELFF.

This clonotype was observed many times. The V and J genes are TRBV5-6 and TRBJ2-1; D not certain. Trimming shortened V by 0 bases and J by 8 bases, and 3 bases separated the two germline ends. There are 11 residues in the CDR3. The germline CDR1 and CDR2 sequences are SGHDT and YYEEEE. DNA of the CDR3: TGTGCCAGCAGCTTGGAGGATGAGCAGTTCTTC. Residues: CASSLEDEQFF.

This CDR3 is CAWSVSEGMTEAFF. The DNA for the CDR3 is TGTGCCTGGAGTGTATCCGAGGGGATGACAGAAGCTTTCTTT. The chain recombines TRBV30 with TRBJ1-1; weak D call: TRBD1 (5 bases). Per the germline V gene, CDR1 is GTSNPN and CDR2 is SVGIG (reference sequence). Trimming took off 0 bases at V and 8 bases at J, with 16 bases between the two ends. This CDR3 spans 14 amino acids. Supplemented by reference TRBV30 and TRBJ1-1, the full variable domain reads SQTIHQWPATLVQPVGSPLSLECTVEGTSNPNLYWYRQAAGRGLQLLFYSVGIGQISSEVPQNLSASRPQDRQFILSSKKLLLSDSGFYLCAWSVSEGMTEAFFGQGTRLTVV.

V usage is TRBV6-5 and J usage is TRBJ1-2; a possible D gene is TRBD1 (5 bases). V shed 4 bases and J shed 8 bases, with 20 bases lying between them. Germline CDR1 reads MNHEY; CDR2 reads SVGAGI. CDR3 length: 15 amino acids. This CDR3 is CASSSAWRGGEGYTF. The DNA of the CDR3 is TGTGCCAGCAGTTCCGCGTGGAGGGGAGGAGAGGGCTACACCTTC.

This clonotype was seen a few times. The chain combines TRBV29-1 with TRBJ1-2; TRBD1 might be the D (6 bases). Germline values: CDR1 SQVTM, CDR2 ANQGSEA. CDR3 length: 11 residues. V lost 6 bases to trimming and J lost 8 bases, with 13 bases between them. CDR3 sequence reads: CSVHRETGYTF. CDR3 in DNA: TGCAGCGTCCACAGGGAAACGGGCTACACCTTC.

The chain uses TRBV6-5 and TRBJ1-4; D gene uncertain. Germline V gene data show CDR1 as MNHEY and CDR2 as SVGAGI. V was cut by 2 bases and J by 7 bases, with 17 bases left in between. The CDR3 consists of 16 residues. CDR3 coding DNA: TGTGCCAGCAGTTACCGTCACCAGACGTGGGGTGAAAAACTGTTTTTT. This sequence encodes CASSYRHQTWGEKLFF.

This clonotype appeared a few times. The gene calls are TRBV11-1 and TRBJ1-4, with a possible D match to TRBD1 (6 bases). This CDR3 spans 15 amino acids. Germline CDR1 SGHAT, CDR2 FQDESV (reference sequence). V lost 5 bases to trimming and J lost 5 bases, with 15 bases between them. Written as DNA, the CDR3 is TGTGCCAGCAGCCGAAAGGGGGGACGGAATGAAAAACTGTTTTTT. Translating it yields CASSRKGGRNEKLFF.

This clonotype was detected many times. The genes are TRBV29-1 and TRBJ2-3; no clear D gene. The CDR3 is 14 residues long. Germline V lookup: CDR1 SQVTM, CDR2 ANQGSEA. Deletions cut 5 bases from V and 3 bases from J, with 15 bases between. The CDR3 protein is CSVKGTAGTDTQYF. The CDR3 DNA reads as TGCAGCGTTAAGGGTACTGCTGGTACAGATACGCAGTATTTT.

V and J are TRBV10-3 and TRBJ1-1, with D unclear. This CDR3 comprises 12 residues. Trimming cost V 6 bases and J 0 bases, with 5 bases left between them. Germline V gene lookup returns CDR1 ENHRY and CDR2 SYGVKD. The DNA for the CDR3 is TGTGCCATCAGGGAAGTGAACACTGAAGCTTTCTTT. Translation gives CAIREVNTEAFF.

The sample holds a few counts of this clonotype. This chain uses TRBV5-1 with TRBJ2-3; 7 bases match TRBD2. V lost 1 base to trimming and J lost 5 bases; unmatched junction nucleotides: 7. The CDR3 contains 15 residues. Germline V gene data show CDR1 as SGHRS and CDR2 as YFSETQ. CDR3 in DNA: TGCGCCAGCAGCTTGAAGGGACTACAGGAAGATACGCAGTATTTT. Its protein is CASSLKGLQEDTQYF.

The CDR3 sequence: CASSPPGRTGETQYF. The CDR3 DNA sequence: TGTGCCAGCTCACCACCAGGGAGAACAGGGGAGACCCAGTACTTC. This chain joins TRBV18 and TRBJ2-5; TRBD1 is a possible D gene (6 bases). V gave up 0 bases and J gave up 5 bases, with 13 bases separating them. The CDR3 contains 15 residues. Germline CDR1 reads KGHSH; CDR2 reads LQKENI.

This clonotype has just a few counts. The V gene is TRBV3-1, the J gene TRBJ1-1; D unclear. Germline lookup yields CDR1 LGHDT and CDR2 YNNKEL (reference sequence). Trimming shortened V by 0 bases and J by 9 bases, and 14 bases separated the two germline ends. This CDR3 has 14 residues. The CDR3, as DNA: TGTGCCAGCAGCCAAGATTTTCCCGGGCAGAAAGCTTTCTTT. Translation: CASSQDFPGQKAFF.

This chain uses TRBV5-4 with TRBJ2-2; 8 bases line up with TRBD1. From germline, CDR1 is SGHNT and CDR2 YYREEE (reference sequence). The CDR3 is made up of 16 amino acids. J lost 5 bases, V lost 4 bases, and 10 bases had no gene match. CDR3 coding DNA: TGTGCCAGCAGCACGCCCCAGGGGGCAGGAACCGGGGAGCTGTTTTTT. It yields the protein CASSTPQGAGTGELFF.

This clonotype was observed many times. The chain combines TRBV5-1 with TRBJ2-7; possible D gene TRBD1, 5 bases. The CDR3 contains 15 residues. Looked up from germline, CDR1 is SGHRS and CDR2 is YFSETQ. Trimming left V 3 bases short and J 3 bases short, with 16 bases between. In nucleotides, the CDR3 is TGCGCCAGCAGCTATACCCAGGGTGTCGTCTACGAGCAGTACTTC. Translating it yields CASSYTQGVVYEQYF.

This clonotype has ten or more counts. The gene calls are TRBV5-1 and TRBJ1-1; no clear D. CDR1 SGHRS and CDR2 YFSETQ come from the germline V gene. CDR3 length equals 14 residues. V was cut by 6 bases and J by 1 base, with 13 bases left in between. CDR3 nucleotide sequence: TGCGCCAGCAACGTAGGCCACCCGAACACTGAAGCTTTCTTT. Its translation is CASNVGHPNTEAFF.

This chain connects TRBV5-6 to TRBJ2-1; 9 nucleotides agree with TRBD2. Looked up from germline, CDR1 is SGHDT and CDR2 is YYEEEE. With 3 bases clipped from V and 10 bases from J, the junction kept 11 bases outside the gene matches. The CDR3 spans 15 residues. In DNA form, the CDR3 reads TGTGCCAGCAGCTCCCCCGGCGGGGGGGTAGAGGAGCAGTTCTTC. Translation gives CASSSPGGGVEEQFF.

The chain has TRBV5-1 and TRBJ2-1, with D possibly matching TRBD2 (6 bases). The CDR3 covers 13 residues. CDR1 is SGHRS, CDR2 YFSETQ, per germline. Deletions cut 3 bases from V and 9 bases from J, with 13 bases between. CDR3 bases: TGCGCCAGCAGCTCGGGGGTTTACGGTGAGCAGTTCTTC. Translating gives CASSSGVYGEQFF.

The chain employs TRBV7-2 and TRBJ1-5; D possibly corresponds to TRBD1 (5 bases). CDR3 length equals 13 residues. The germline V and J ends were trimmed by 5 bases and 6 bases, with 11 bases remaining between them. Germline CDR1 SGHTA, CDR2 FQGNSA. This CDR3 is CASSPGRSQPQHF. CDR3 sequence (DNA): TGTGCCAGCAGCCCGGGACGTAGTCAGCCCCAGCATTTT. Full variable domain (outside the CDR3, taken from reference TRBV7-2 and TRBJ1-5): GAGVSQSPSNKVTEKGKDVELRCDPISGHTALYWYRQSLGQGLEFLIYFQGNSAPDKSGLPSDRFSAERTGGSVSTLTIQRTQQEDSAVYLCASSPGRSQPQHFGDGTRLSIL.

This clonotype occurred a few times. The CDR3 spells CASSPPQGGGYTF. CDR3 bases: TGTGCCAGCTCACCACCGCAGGGGGGTGGCTACACCTTC. The V and J genes are TRBV18 and TRBJ1-2; TRBD1 agrees at 7 bases. CDR1 is KGHSH, CDR2 LQKENI, per germline. Trimming cost V 0 bases and J 7 bases; bases outside gene matches: 2. This CDR3 region has 13 residues.

This clonotype has a count of ten or more. This chain joins TRBV4-3 and TRBJ2-1; the match to TRBD2 covers 7 bases. In germline, CDR1 is LGHNA, CDR2 YSLEER. The CDR3 has 16 residues. Unmatched junction bases numbered 5, after V lost 0 bases and J lost 3 bases. This CDR3 reads CASSQDWTSDYNEQFF. The CDR3 bases are TGCGCCAGCAGCCAAGATTGGACTAGTGACTACAATGAGCAGTTCTTC.